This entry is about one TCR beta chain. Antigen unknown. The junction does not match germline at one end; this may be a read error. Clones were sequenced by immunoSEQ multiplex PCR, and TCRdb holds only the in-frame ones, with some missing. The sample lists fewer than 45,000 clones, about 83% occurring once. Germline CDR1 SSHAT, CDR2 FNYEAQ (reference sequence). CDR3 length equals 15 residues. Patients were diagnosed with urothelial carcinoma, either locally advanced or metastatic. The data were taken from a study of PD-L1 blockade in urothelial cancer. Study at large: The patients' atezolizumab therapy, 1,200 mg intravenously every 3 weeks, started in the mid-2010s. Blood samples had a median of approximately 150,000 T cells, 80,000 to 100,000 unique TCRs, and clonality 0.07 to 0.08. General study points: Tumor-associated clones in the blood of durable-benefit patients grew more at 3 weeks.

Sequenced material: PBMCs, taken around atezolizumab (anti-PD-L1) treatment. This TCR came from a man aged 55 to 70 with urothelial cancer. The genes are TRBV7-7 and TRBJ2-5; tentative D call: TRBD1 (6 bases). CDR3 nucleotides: TGTGCTAGCAGCTCCTGGACAGAAATTATGGAGACCCAGTACTTC. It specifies CASSSWTEIMETQYF.